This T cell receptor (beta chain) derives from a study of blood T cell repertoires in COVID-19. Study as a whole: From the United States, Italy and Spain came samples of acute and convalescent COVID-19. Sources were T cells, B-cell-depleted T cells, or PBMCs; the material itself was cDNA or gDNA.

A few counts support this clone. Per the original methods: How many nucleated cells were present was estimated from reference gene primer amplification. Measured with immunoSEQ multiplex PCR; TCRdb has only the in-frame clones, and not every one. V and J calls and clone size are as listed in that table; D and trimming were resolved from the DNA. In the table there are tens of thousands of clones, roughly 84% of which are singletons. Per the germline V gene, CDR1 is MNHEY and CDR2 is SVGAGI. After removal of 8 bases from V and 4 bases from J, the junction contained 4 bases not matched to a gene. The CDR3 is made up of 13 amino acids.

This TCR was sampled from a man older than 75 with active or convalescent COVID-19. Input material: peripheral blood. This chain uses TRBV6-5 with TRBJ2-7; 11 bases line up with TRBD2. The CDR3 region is CASRGLAAYEQYF. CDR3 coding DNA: TGTGCCAGCCGGGGACTAGCGGCATACGAGCAGTACTTC.